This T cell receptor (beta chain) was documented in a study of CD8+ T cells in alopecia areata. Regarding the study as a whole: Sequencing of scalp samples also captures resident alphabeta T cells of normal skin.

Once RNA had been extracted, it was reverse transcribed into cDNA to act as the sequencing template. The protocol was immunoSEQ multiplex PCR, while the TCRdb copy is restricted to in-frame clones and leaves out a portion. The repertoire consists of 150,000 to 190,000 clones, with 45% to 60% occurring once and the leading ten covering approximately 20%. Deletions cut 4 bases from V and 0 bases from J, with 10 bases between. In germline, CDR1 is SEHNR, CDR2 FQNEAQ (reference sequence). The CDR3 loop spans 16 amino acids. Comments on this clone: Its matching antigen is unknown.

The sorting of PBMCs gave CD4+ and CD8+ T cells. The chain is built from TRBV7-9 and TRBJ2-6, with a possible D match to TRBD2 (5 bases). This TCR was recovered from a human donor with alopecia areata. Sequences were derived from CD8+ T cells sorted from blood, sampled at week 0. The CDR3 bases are TGTGCCAGCAGCTCGGGAAGAAGCTCTGGGGCCAACGTCCTGACTTTC. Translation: CASSSGRSSGANVLTF.